These 16 T cell receptor beta chains were all obtained from the same sample, sequenced in a study of blood T cell repertoires in COVID-19 (TCRdb year 2020). The receptor library was made with the immunoSEQ multiplex PCR assay. The table was pulled from immuneACCESS by TCRdb, which kept in-frame rearrangements only. Such tables lose some clones; where checked, under half of the loss comes from unresolved V genes, and the rest has no known cause. The sample records 60,000 to 75,000 clones, around 88% of which are singletons. The top ten constitute around 20% of the sample. Sequenced sample: peripheral blood. The receptors stem from a woman older than 75 with acute or convalescent COVID-19.

The gene calls are TRBV28 and TRBJ2-4, with D hard to call. This CDR3 comprises 15 residues. The germline V gene has CDR1 MDHEN and CDR2 SYDVKM. Deletions cut 6 bases from V and 0 bases from J, with 12 bases between. DNA for the CDR3: TGTGCCAGCAGCCAGAGGTCTTTAGCCAAAAACATTCAGTACTTC. The encoded protein is CASSQRSLAKNIQYF. Drawing the rest from reference TRBV28 and TRBJ2-4, the complete variable domain is DVKVTQSSRYLVKRTGEKVFLECVQDMDHENMFWYRQDPGLGLRLIYFSYDVKMKEKGDIPEGYSVSREKKERFSLILESASTNQTSMYLCASSQRSLAKNIQYFGAGTRLSVL.

The V gene is TRBV24-1, the J gene TRBJ1-5; D is unresolved. The CDR3 loop spans 14 amino acids. Looked up from germline, CDR1 is KGHDR and CDR2 is SFDVKD. V was pared by 5 bases and J by 1 base, with 8 bases between. For the CDR3, the DNA is TGTGCCACCAGTGGCTACAGAAGCAATCAGCCCCAGCATTTT. Translation: CATSGYRSNQPQHF.

The chain has TRBV3-1 (or the pseudogene TRBV3-2) and TRBJ1-1; D might be TRBD1 (6 bases). The germline V gene has CDR1 LGHDT and CDR2 YNNKEL (reference sequence). The CDR3 extends over 13 amino acids. Deletions cut 4 bases from V and 11 bases from J, with 17 bases between. CDR3: CASSRLDRSWAFF. The CDR3 DNA follows: TGTGCCAGCAGCCGCCTTGACAGGTCTTGGGCTTTCTTT.

The V and J genes are TRBV11-2 and TRBJ2-7; D remains unclear. Trimming took 5 bases from V and 6 from J, leaving 8 bases between them. Germline-derived CDR1 and CDR2 are SGHAT and FQNNGV. This CDR3 spans 11 amino acids. CDR3 protein: CASSLSGEQYF. The DNA for the CDR3 is TGTGCCAGCAGCCTATCTGGCGAGCAGTACTTC.

This clone appeared a single time. The DNA for the CDR3 is TGTGCCAGCAGGGATACAGGGGGCGGTGAAAAACTGTTTTTT. Its translation: CASRDTGGGEKLFF. The V gene is TRBV6-5, the J gene TRBJ1-4; 9 bases are a match to TRBD1. V shed 6 bases and J 7 bases; nucleotides not matched to a gene: 6. CDR3 length: 14 amino acids. Germline assignment: CDR1 MNHEY and CDR2 SVGAGI.

The chain links TRBV2 to TRBJ1-2; D is uncertain. The germline V gene encodes CDR1 SNHLY and CDR2 FYNNEI. This CDR3 spans 11 amino acids. Trimming stripped 6 bases from V and 3 bases from J, with 5 bases between. CDR3 DNA sequence: TGTGCCAGCAGACTCTACTATGGCTACACCTTC. This codes for CASRLYYGYTF.

The chain combines TRBV29-1 with TRBJ2-7; TRBD1 aligns across 8 bases. V was pared by 4 bases and J by 7 bases, with 6 bases of the junction left unmatched. The germline gives CDR1 SQVTM, CDR2 ANQGSEA. The CDR3 is 12 residues long. CDR3 nucleotides: TGCAGCGTTGGACAGGGGAATAGGGAGCAGTACTTC. This translates into CSVGQGNREQYF.

The rearrangement joins TRBV18 to TRBJ2-2; 9 bases align to TRBD1. V was pared by 3 bases and J by 5 bases, with 1 base of the junction left unmatched. CDR3 length: 14 amino acids. Germline CDR1 is KGHSH and CDR2 is LQKENI. The CDR3 sequence is CASSPGQGTGELFF. Written as DNA, the CDR3 is TGTGCCAGCTCACCGGGACAGGGAACCGGGGAGCTGTTTTTT.

The rearrangement links TRBV24-1 to TRBJ2-2; 9 bases fit TRBD2. This CDR3 is 18 amino acids long. CDR1 is KGHDR and CDR2 is SFDVKD in the germline V gene. The junction had 7 bases not matched to a gene; V was cut back by 2 bases and J by 1 base. CDR3 in amino acids: CATSDSPSGIENTGELFF. Written as DNA, the CDR3 is TGTGCCACCAGTGATTCCCCTAGCGGGATCGAGAACACCGGGGAGCTGTTTTTT.

The sample holds a few counts of this clone. The genes are TRBV6-5 and TRBJ1-1; a weak D match, TRBD1 (5 bases). Germline CDR1 reads MNHEY; CDR2 reads SVGAGI. This CDR3 contains 16 residues. V dropped 2 bases and J dropped 0 bases, with 13 bases sitting between them. CDR3 region: CASSYPPGLMNTEAFF. The CDR3 nucleotides read TGTGCCAGCAGTTACCCCCCGGGACTGATGAACACTGAAGCTTTCTTT.

This clone was seen many times. This chain uses TRBV27 with TRBJ2-1; D is perhaps TRBD1 (6 bases). This CDR3 has 15 amino acids. Trimming shortened V by 2 bases and J by 4 bases, and 12 bases separated the two germline ends. In germline, CDR1 is MNHEY, CDR2 SMNVEV (reference sequence). This CDR3 reads CASSLRRDTYNEQFF. CDR3 DNA sequence: TGTGCCAGCAGTTTACGAAGGGACACTTACAATGAGCAGTTCTTC.

The chain is built from TRBV3-1 (or the pseudogene TRBV3-2) and TRBJ2-3; the D gene is possibly TRBD2 (6 bases). Germline CDR1 LGHDT, CDR2 YNNKEL (reference sequence). This CDR3 has 13 amino acids. The germline V and J ends were trimmed by 4 bases and 1 base, with 6 bases remaining between them. CDR3 DNA: TGTGCCAGCAGCCCGGGGGGCACAGATACGCAGTATTTT. Its protein is CASSPGGTDTQYF.

In this sample, this clone turned up a few times. The DNA for the CDR3 is TGTGCCAGTAGTTCCTGGCAGGGGTTCTATGGCTACACCTTC. Its protein is CASSSWQGFYGYTF. The chain has TRBV19 and TRBJ1-2; weak D call: TRBD1 (6 bases). The V and J ends lost 5 bases and 4 bases respectively, with 14 bases between them. Germline CDR1 reads LNHDA; CDR2 reads SQIVND (reference sequence). This CDR3 has 14 amino acids.

The chain links TRBV7-6 to TRBJ1-3, with D perhaps matching TRBD1 (5 bases). In germline, CDR1 is SGHVS, CDR2 FNYEAQ. CDR3 length equals 15 residues. Trimming took off 0 bases at V and 2 bases at J, with 8 bases between the two ends. The DNA for the CDR3 is TGTGCCAGCAGCTTAGCAGCAGGGCCTGGAAACACCATATATTTT. Translated, it gives CASSLAAGPGNTIYF. Using reference TRBV7-6 and TRBJ1-3 for the parts outside the CDR3, the full variable domain is GAGVSQSPRYKVTKRGQDVALRCDPISGHVSLYWYRQALGQGPEFLTYFNYEAQQDKSGLPNDRFSAERPEGSISTLTIQRTEQRDSAMYRCASSLAAGPGNTIYFGEGSWLTVV.

The chain recombines TRBV6-1 with TRBJ2-3; 9 bases fit TRBD1. Trimming took 4 bases from V and 2 from J; bases not matched to a gene: 7. There are 16 residues in the CDR3. The V gene's germline CDR1 is MNHNS and CDR2 SASEGT. This CDR3 is CASSATTGGFTDTQYF. CDR3 nucleotides: TGTGCCAGCAGTGCGACGACAGGGGGTTTCACAGATACGCAGTATTTT.

This chain connects TRBV28 to TRBJ1-5; 7 bases match TRBD1. J gave up 3 bases and V 5 bases, and 16 bases lay outside the gene matches. This CDR3 region has 18 residues. Germline CDR1 MDHEN, CDR2 SYDVKM. Here the CDR3 reads CASSPTRVGQLINQPQHF. The CDR3 nucleotides are TGTGCCAGCAGTCCCACCCGGGTGGGACAGTTAATCAATCAGCCCCAGCATTTT.